This T cell receptor (beta chain) was identified during a study of CD8+ T cells in alopecia areata. Study-wide findings and caveats: Alopecia totalis/universalis scalp especially showed more expanded CD8+ clones than normal scalp. Resident alphabeta T cells of normal skin are also sequenced in scalp samples.

As for this clone: The antigen remains undetermined.

Extraction of RNA preceded its reverse transcription into cDNA, which served as the sequencing template. The protocol was immunoSEQ multiplex PCR, while the TCRdb copy is restricted to in-frame clones and leaves out a portion. The repertoire holds about 110,000 clones, 55% to 60% seen once, with approximately 23% in the top ten. Alopecia areata patients provided lesional scalp punch biopsies and peripheral blood, both collected for the study. V lost 1 base and J 0 bases, leaving 4 bases between the germline ends. This CDR3 has 15 residues. Germline V lookup: CDR1 MGHRA, CDR2 YSYEKL. This chain uses TRBV4-1 with TRBJ2-6; D is unclear. This TCR was sampled from a human donor with alopecia areata. The sample comprised NKG2D-low CD8+ T cells sorted from blood. The CDR3 sequence: CASSQGVSGANVLTF. The CDR3 bases are TGCGCCAGCAGCCAAGGAGTCTCTGGGGCCAACGTCCTGACTTTC.